Below are 6 T cell receptor beta chains sequenced from a single sample in a study of cytomegalovirus exposure and HLA in healthy donors. 13 Jbeta primers and 60 Vbeta primers were used for the PCR. Produced via immunoSEQ multiplex PCR; TCRdb's table is partial and in-frame only. The sample yields 170,000 or so clones, about four fifths seen once. Material: PBMCs. Source of these receptors: a man over 45 in good health and CMV-seronegative.

This clone was counted a few times. This sequence joins TRBV9 and TRBJ2-1; tentatively, D is TRBD2 (6 bases). Germline CDR1 SGDLS, CDR2 YYNGEE. The CDR3 loop spans 15 amino acids. Trimming removed 5 bases from V and 4 bases from J, with 16 bases in between. CDR3 loop: CASSRIGGDYNEQFF. The DNA for the CDR3 is TGTGCCAGCAGTAGAATTGGCGGGGATTACAATGAGCAGTTCTTC. The full variable domain, rest sourced from reference TRBV9 and TRBJ2-1, is DSGVTQTPKHLITATGQRVTLRCSPRSGDLSVYWYQQSLDQGLQFLIQYYNGEERAKGNILERFSAQQFPDLHSELNLSSLELGDSALYFCASSRIGGDYNEQFFGPGTRLTVL.

This sequence joins TRBV29-1 and TRBJ1-5; the D gene is possibly TRBD1 (6 bases). V was trimmed by 4 bases and J by 5 bases, leaving 15 bases between them. CDR1 and CDR2 from the germline V gene are SQVTM and ANQGSEA. CDR3 length: 14 amino acids. For the CDR3, the DNA is TGCAGCGTTGGCATAGGGGGAGTAGATCAGCCCCAGCATTTT. Its protein is CSVGIGGVDQPQHF.

This chain connects TRBV6-5 to TRBJ2-1; D is uncertain. V gave up 6 bases and J gave up 4 bases, with 13 bases separating them. Per germline, CDR1 MNHEY and CDR2 SVGAGI. The CDR3 sequence is 14 residues long. In DNA, the CDR3 is TGTGCCAGCAGCCTAACCGACGGGTACAATGAGCAGTTCTTC. The encoded protein is CASSLTDGYNEQFF.

This chain links TRBV7-2 with TRBJ2-1; 9 bases line up with TRBD2. Germline lookup yields CDR1 SGHTA and CDR2 FQGNSA. J lost 8 bases, V lost 4 bases, and 12 bases had no gene match. This CDR3 is 16 amino acids long. CDR3 amino acids: CASSWGSGGRAYEQFF. CDR3 in DNA: TGTGCCAGCAGCTGGGGGTCCGGCGGGAGGGCCTATGAGCAGTTCTTC.

The J gene is TRBJ2-3, the V gene TRBV5-6; D unresolved. The CDR3 has 16 residues. Germline CDR1 and CDR2: SGHDT and YYEEEE. Between the trimmed V and J ends, which lost 4 bases and 2 bases, there was a span of 17 bases. The CDR3 coding sequence is TGTGCCAGCAGCCCTTCTGGGCATCGTCTCACAGATACGCAGTATTTT. This translates into CASSPSGHRLTDTQYF.

V usage is TRBV5-1 and J usage is TRBJ1-1, with D possibly being TRBD1 (5 bases). The ends were cut back, 1 base at V and 1 base at J, with 14 bases in the middle. CDR3 length: 16 amino acids. The V gene's germline CDR1 is SGHRS and CDR2 YFSETQ. CDR3 in amino acids: CASSLSQGKGNTEAFF. CDR3 coding DNA: TGCGCCAGCAGCTTGTCGCAGGGAAAGGGGAACACTGAAGCTTTCTTT.